The 30 T cell receptor beta chains below were found in one sample sequenced in a study of T cell repertoires in cytomegalovirus infection. TCRdb passed the reads through MiXCR, listing each CDR3 protein once. The sample has around 450,000 distinct CDR3 sequences; 25% to 40% are singletons. The sequenced sample consisted of PBMCs. Receptors originate from a human donor in good health (CMV status not recorded). Some clones in this sample may be carry-over from other donors' samples.

This clonotype has more than one count but fewer than ten. The genes are TRBV10-3 and TRBJ2-3; D is undetermined. Germline values: CDR1 ENHRY, CDR2 SYGVKD. The V gene lost 0 bases and the J gene lost 6 bases, with 19 bases spanning the gap. CDR3 length: 17 amino acids. The CDR3 reads CAISESTLRSDWDTQYF. In DNA, the CDR3 is TGTGCCATCAGTGAGTCGACTCTACGCTCCGACTGGGATACGCAGTATTTT.

Regarding this clonotype: The junction departs from germline at one end; a sequencing error may be responsible. This chain joins TRBV28 and TRBJ2-7; 8 bases map to TRBD1. Per germline, CDR1 MDHEN and CDR2 SYDVKM. The CDR3 is made up of 14 amino acids. The CDR3 sequence is CASSLFRQGYEKYF. In DNA form, the CDR3 reads TGTGCCAGCAGTTTATTTCGACAGGGGTACGAGAAGTACTTC. Full variable domain (remainder filled in from reference TRBV28 and TRBJ2-7): DVKVTQSSRYLVKRTGEKVFLECVQDMDHENMFWYRQDPGLGLRLIYFSYDVKMKEKGDIPEGYSVSREKKERFSLILESASTNQTSMYLCASSLFRQGYEKYFGPGTRLTVT.

Only a few counts were recorded for this clonotype. The chain carries TRBV5-6 and TRBJ1-2; 7 positions match TRBD1. The germline V gene encodes CDR1 SGHDT and CDR2 YYEEEE. The CDR3 consists of 14 residues. Trimming removed 2 bases from V and 4 bases from J; junction bases left unmatched: 5. This chain's CDR3 is CASSLTGDSYGYTF. The CDR3 region has the DNA TGTGCCAGCAGCTTAACAGGGGACAGCTATGGCTACACCTTC.

This clonotype was seen a handful of times. The rearrangement links TRBV5-4 to TRBJ1-4, with D uncertain. From germline, CDR1 is SGHNT and CDR2 YYREEE (reference sequence). V was shortened by 4 bases and J by 4 bases, with 20 bases between the two germline ends. The CDR3 spans 17 residues. CDR3 DNA: TGTGCCAGCAGCCACGGGCCCACCTCTTTGAATAATGAAAAACTGTTTTTT. The encoded protein is CASSHGPTSLNNEKLFF. Based on the CDR3 plus reference TRBV5-4 and TRBJ1-4, the full variable domain is ETGVTQSPTHLIKTRGQQVTLRCSSQSGHNTVSWYQQALGQGPQFIFQYYREEENGRGNFPPRFSGLQFPNYSSELNVNALELDDSALYLCASSHGPTSLNNEKLFFGSGTQLSVL.

The V call is TRBV10-3, the J call TRBJ1-2; D gene unclear. Germline CDR1 ENHRY, CDR2 SYGVKD. The germline V and J ends were trimmed by 4 bases and 4 bases, with 7 bases remaining between them. The CDR3 spans 12 residues. CDR3 in DNA: TGTGCCATCAGTGCCAGTCTCTATGGCTACACCTTC. It encodes CAISASLYGYTF.

The genes are TRBV6-2 or TRBV6-3 and TRBJ2-3; 10 bases line up with TRBD2. The CDR3 spans 20 residues. Germline CDR1 and CDR2: MNHEY and SVGEGT. The ends lost 6 bases at V and 2 bases at J; junction bases unmatched: 20. CDR3 amino acids: CASRYPLGLAGALLTDTQYF. The CDR3 DNA follows: TGTGCCAGCAGATATCCTCTTGGGCTAGCGGGGGCCCTACTCACAGATACGCAGTATTTT.

As regards this clonotype: This may stem from a read error, because a much larger clone lies one nucleotide away. CDR3 nucleotide sequence: TGTGCCAGCAGACACGAGGGCTCTGGAAACACCATATATTTT. This sequence encodes CASRHEGSGNTIYF. The V call is TRBV7-6, the J call TRBJ1-3; D is unclear. The CDR3 covers 14 residues. Trimming shortened V by 6 bases and J by 0 bases, and 9 bases separated the two germline ends. Germline V gives CDR1 SGHVS, CDR2 FNYEAQ.

The chain has TRBV6-2 or TRBV6-3 and TRBJ2-2, with 12 bases identical to TRBD1. CDR1 and CDR2 from the germline V gene are MNHEY and SVGEGT. The length of the CDR3 is 15 residues. Trimming cost V 5 bases and J 8 bases; bases outside gene matches: 6. The CDR3 loop reads CASSKKGQGAGELFF. Here the CDR3 DNA reads TGTGCCAGCAGTAAAAAGGGACAGGGGGCAGGGGAGCTGTTTTTT.

This clonotype was seen a few times. The gene calls are TRBV4-3 and TRBJ2-4; D is perhaps TRBD1 or TRBD2 (6 bases each). CDR1 and CDR2 from the germline V gene are LGHNA and YSLEER. The V end was cut by 0 bases, the J end by 11 bases, with 20 bases between. This CDR3 has 16 residues. The CDR3 sequence: CASSQDSWGASVLQYF. The CDR3 DNA follows: TGCGCCAGCAGCCAAGATAGTTGGGGGGCAAGTGTTCTTCAGTACTTC.

This clonotype was observed a handful of times. The chain has TRBV7-2 and TRBJ2-1; TRBD2 matches 9 bases. The junction had 14 bases not matched to a gene; V was cut back by 5 bases and J by 9 bases. CDR1 SGHTA and CDR2 FQGNSA come from the germline V gene. The CDR3 length is 16 residues. The CDR3 nucleotides are TGTGCCAGCAGCCCAGAGGGGCGGGGGGGCCCTGGTGAGCAGTTCTTC. This gives the protein CASSPEGRGGPGEQFF.

Regarding this clonotype: A much bigger clone sits one base away, suggesting this may be a read error. V and J are TRBV4-3 and TRBJ2-3; D remains ambiguous. Germline CDR1 LGHNA, CDR2 YSLEER. This CDR3 region has 14 residues. The CDR3 bases are TGCGCCACCAGCCAAGATTGGAGTTTAGATACGCAGTATTTT. Amino acids: CATSQDWSLDTQYF.

The rearrangement uses TRBV5-1 and TRBJ1-1; D call uncertain. The V end was cut by 1 base, the J end by 1 base, with 8 bases between. This CDR3 is built from 14 residues. Per germline, CDR1 SGHRS and CDR2 YFSETQ. The CDR3: CASSLKSRNTEAFF. In DNA, the CDR3 is TGCGCCAGCAGCTTGAAGTCCAGGAACACTGAAGCTTTCTTT.

This clonotype came up a few times. The CDR3 coding sequence is TGTGCCAGTAGTCACTTATCAGGGAGAGGGGACACTGAAGCTTTCTTT. Its protein is CASSHLSGRGDTEAFF. The rearrangement uses TRBV19 and TRBJ1-1; possible D gene TRBD1, 5 bases. V lost 5 bases and J lost 3, with 19 bases in between. Germline CDR1 is LNHDA and CDR2 is SQIVND (reference sequence). There are 16 residues in the CDR3.

V gene TRBV24-1 combines with J gene TRBJ1-5; 9 bases map to TRBD1. CDR3 length: 14 amino acids. CDR1 KGHDR and CDR2 SFDVKD come from the germline V gene. Losses at the gene ends were 9 bases for V and 2 bases for J; bases not matched to a gene: 4. CDR3 nucleotides: TGTGCCACCGGAGGGGACAGGGGCAATCAGCCCCAGCATTTT. Its translation is CATGGDRGNQPQHF.

Details on this clonotype: Possible read error: a much larger clone is one base away. The chain carries TRBV11-1 and TRBJ2-7; perhaps TRBD2 as D (6 bases). The germline V gene encodes CDR1 SGHAT and CDR2 FQDESV (reference sequence). Between the trimmed V and J ends, which lost 5 bases and 4 bases, there was a span of 18 bases. The CDR3 has 15 amino acids. CDR3 bases: TGTGCCAGCAGCACCACTGGCGGGGCCGTTTACGAGCAGTACTTC. Its protein product is CASSTTGGAVYEQYF.

This clonotype has more than one count but fewer than ten. The rearrangement uses TRBV20-1 and TRBJ1-6, with 7 nucleotides matching TRBD1. Germline V CDR1 and CDR2: DFQATT, SNEGSKA (reference sequence). This CDR3 is built from 15 residues. J lost 5 bases, V lost 4 bases, and 8 bases had no gene match. The CDR3 spells CSAKRVGTDNSPLHF. DNA of the CDR3: TGCAGTGCTAAGAGGGTCGGGACAGATAATTCACCCCTCCACTTT.

The rearrangement links TRBV12-3 or TRBV12-4 to TRBJ2-4; D might be TRBD2 (6 bases). Trimming took off 5 bases at V and 2 bases at J, with 16 bases between the two ends. The CDR3 runs 16 residues. The DNA for the CDR3 is TGTGCCAGCAGTCTACGGGGGTCGCATTCCAAAAACATTCAGTACTTC. It specifies CASSLRGSHSKNIQYF.

This sequence joins TRBV6-5 and TRBJ1-4; D is undetermined. V lost 2 bases, J lost 0 bases, and 13 bases lay in between. The CDR3 extends over 17 amino acids. Looked up from germline, CDR1 is MNHEY and CDR2 is SVGAGI. DNA for the CDR3: TGTGCCAGCAGTTACAGAACAGCAGAGCCAACTAATGAAAAACTGTTTTTT. This translates into CASSYRTAEPTNEKLFF.

The chain combines TRBV28 with TRBJ1-1; a weak D match, TRBD1 (6 bases). This CDR3 spans 14 amino acids. Germline V gene data show CDR1 as MDHEN and CDR2 as SYDVKM. The ends were cut back, 2 bases at V and 13 bases at J, with 20 bases in the middle. As DNA, the CDR3 is TGTGCCAGCAGTTTAAATACAGGGATAACTGAATATTTCTTT. It codes for CASSLNTGITEYFF.

This clonotype was seen ten or more times. The chain employs TRBV12-3 or TRBV12-4 and TRBJ2-1; TRBD2 is a possible D gene (6 bases). V lost 5 bases and J 4 bases, leaving 15 bases between the germline ends. The CDR3 has 15 residues. In nucleotides, the CDR3 is TGTGCCAGCAGTCGGTATGGGGGAGGATACAATGAGCAGTTCTTC. Translated: CASSRYGGGYNEQFF.

This clonotype was detected ten times or more. The rearrangement uses TRBV12-3 or TRBV12-4 and TRBJ1-2, with D possibly TRBD1 on 5 matching bases. The CDR3 is 14 amino acids. V was trimmed by 6 bases and J by 6 bases, leaving 17 bases between them. The CDR3 loop is CASSKRGRDDGYTF. The DNA of the CDR3 is TGTGCCAGCAGCAAAAGGGGCAGGGACGATGGCTACACCTTC.

J is TRBJ1-1 and V is TRBV6-8; D not resolved. The germline CDR1 and CDR2 sequences are MNHGY and SAAAGT. The length of the CDR3 is 11 residues. Trimming removed 6 bases from V and 7 bases from J, with 9 bases in between. The CDR3 region has the DNA TGTGCCAGCAGCCAAGGAGTTGAAGCTTTCTTT. This gives the protein CASSQGVEAFF.

A remark on this clonotype: Likely a read error: the CDR3 ends without its conserved phenylalanine or tryptophan. The J gene is TRBJ1-5, the V gene TRBV20-1; D is possibly TRBD1 (5 bases). V was clipped by 1 base and J by 1 base, with 8 bases between them. This CDR3 has 14 amino acids. Germline CDR1 DFQATT, CDR2 SNEGSKA (reference sequence). The CDR3 sequence: CSARGQGSNQPQHL. As DNA, the CDR3 is TGCAGTGCTAGAGGGCAGGGAAGCAATCAGCCCCAGCATTTG.

This clonotype was counted only a few times. The genes are TRBV25-1 and TRBJ1-1, with TRBD1 matching over 7 bases. The CDR3 loop spans 15 amino acids. Per the germline V gene, CDR1 is MGHDK and CDR2 is SYGVNS. V shed 5 bases, J shed 6 bases, and the junction held 12 bases outside the gene matches. CDR3 DNA sequence: TGTGCCAGCAGTCCGGCGGGACAAAGGGGGCCTGAAGCTTTCTTT. Protein: CASSPAGQRGPEAFF.

The chain's CDR3 is CASSQARGWTSYNEQFF. The CDR3 DNA follows: TGCGCCAGCAGCCAAGCCCGGGGGTGGACCTCCTACAATGAGCAGTTCTTC. The chain carries TRBV4-3 and TRBJ2-1, with a possible D match to TRBD2 (6 bases). CDR3 length: 17 amino acids. The V and J ends lost 1 base and 0 bases respectively, with 13 bases between them. Per the germline V gene, CDR1 is LGHNA and CDR2 is YSLEER.

In this sample, this clonotype turned up a few times. This rearrangement joins TRBV12-3 or TRBV12-4 to TRBJ1-5; D is undetermined. The CDR3 is made up of 15 amino acids. Deletions cut 5 bases from V and 2 bases from J, with 13 bases between. CDR3 DNA: TGTGCCAGCAGTGATGGAACATCGCGCAATCAGCCCCAGCATTTT. Protein product: CASSDGTSRNQPQHF.

The rearrangement joins TRBV5-1 to TRBJ1-1; tentative D call: TRBD1 (6 bases). The CDR3 runs to 18 residues. Germline-derived CDR1 and CDR2 are SGHRS and YFSETQ. V was pared by 0 bases and J by 5 bases, with 23 bases between. The CDR3 loop reads CASSLGPGHHALETEAFF. The CDR3 DNA follows: TGCGCCAGCAGCTTGGGGCCGGGACACCACGCGTTGGAGACTGAAGCTTTCTTT.

Details on this clonotype: The CDR3 does not close with the conserved phenylalanine or tryptophan, likely indicating a read error. V usage is TRBV19 and J usage is TRBJ2-1; no clear D gene. Germline CDR1 and CDR2: LNHDA and SQIVND (reference sequence). V lost 9 bases to trimming and J lost 2 bases, with 11 bases between them. The CDR3 runs 13 residues. CDR3 DNA sequence: TGTGCCAGCCAGGACCTTACCTACAATGAGCAGTTCTTA. It is translated as CASQDLTYNEQFL.

The V call is TRBV12-3 or TRBV12-4, the J call TRBJ2-3, with TRBD2 as a possible D gene (5 bases). V was cut by 6 bases and J by 2 bases, with 15 bases left in between. CDR3 size: 15 residues. This CDR3 is CASRTLLATTDTQYF. DNA for the CDR3: TGTGCCAGCAGGACCCTCTTAGCGACCACAGATACGCAGTATTTT.

This CDR3 reads CASSPRAMNTGELFF. Written as DNA, the CDR3 is TGTGCCAGCAGCCCGAGGGCTATGAACACCGGGGAGCTGTTTTTT. V gene TRBV7-6 combines with J gene TRBJ2-2; D might be TRBD2 (5 bases). The CDR3 consists of 15 residues. Germline V gives CDR1 SGHVS, CDR2 FNYEAQ. Trimming pared 5 bases from V and 1 base from J, leaving 11 bases between.